The source of this T cell receptor beta chain is a study of T cell repertoires in cytomegalovirus infection. Across the whole study: HLA-B-restricted CMV epitopes that are well studied were used alongside recently identified HLA-C-restricted ones. Public TCR beta signatures indicated both CMV infection and matching HLA type.

MiXCR was run by TCRdb on the reads, yielding one entry per CDR3 protein. The repertoire includes hundreds of thousands of distinct CDR3 sequences, approximately 33% of them detected once, and 15% to 20% sits in the top ten. Study-wide results and limits: The ex vivo response was dominated by HLA-C-restricted CMV-specific TCR beta clonotypes. Carriers of CMV plus the relevant HLA were identified by cumulative public TCR beta family frequency.

As for this clonotype: Its target is unknown.

V lost 6 bases, J lost 5 bases, and 11 bases lay in between. The CDR3 is 12 residues long. The V gene's germline CDR1 is KGHSH and CDR2 LQKENI. The sequences come from cultured PBMCs, collected from culture after CMV antigen stimulation. This chain uses TRBV18 with TRBJ2-7; no definite D call. The receptor was derived from a human donor in good health (CMV status not recorded). Some clones in this sample may be carry-over from other donors' samples. The CDR3 loop is CASSPAIDEQYF. The CDR3 nucleotides are TGTGCCAGCTCCCCCGCCATTGACGAGCAGTACTTC. Drawing the rest from reference TRBV18 and TRBJ2-7, the complete variable domain is NAGVMQNPRHLVRRRGQEARLRCSPMKGHSHVYWYRQLPEEGLKFMVYLQKENIIDESGMPKERFSAEFPKEGPSILRIQQVVRGDSAAYFCASSPAIDEQYFGPGTRLTVT.